The clone carrying this TCR beta chain was seen only a few times. Antigen specificity is unknown. This CDR3 has 18 amino acids. J was trimmed by 0 bases and V by 5 bases; bases with no gene match: 14. The germline CDR1 and CDR2 sequences are SGHDT and YYEEEE. The sample is drawn from a study of OX40 agonist ivuxolimab in advanced cancers. The wider study: Administration of intravenous ivuxolimab to patients occurred every 2 weeks at 0.01 to 10 mg/kg.

Samples were taken at baseline and on day 1 of cycles 4 and 7. Findings and limits, study-wide: There was clonal expansion of CD4+ and CD8+ blood T cells by week 6 at 0.1 to 3.0 mg/kg. People who partly responded at 0.1-3.0 mg/kg had some of the least clonal expansion seen.

Data came from immunoSEQ multiplex PCR; TCRdb stores just in-frame clones and leaves some out. The sample records some 58,000 clones, roughly nine tenths being singletons. The sequenced sample was CD4+ or CD8+ T cells sorted from blood, obtained in a trial of the OX40 agonist ivuxolimab. V usage is TRBV5-6 and J usage is TRBJ2-3; 8 positions agree with TRBD2. The TCR sequence derives from an adult with an advanced solid tumor such as melanoma, head and neck, liver or kidney cancer. The CDR3 DNA is TGTGCCAGCAGTTTGATGGGTTCTAGCGGGCCTAGCACAGATACGCAGTATTTT. Amino acids: CASSLMGSSGPSTDTQYF.